This T cell receptor (beta chain) is drawn from a study of blood T cell repertoires in COVID-19. Sequencing used immunoSEQ multiplex PCR; TCRdb keeps in-frame clones, though not all of them. In the table there are a few hundred thousand clones, roughly 85% of which are singletons. The clonotype originates from a woman in her forties with acute COVID-19. What was sequenced was PBMCs or T cells enriched from blood (not recorded which).

The CDR3 region is CASRPQGASTEAFF. As DNA, the CDR3 is TGTGCCAGCAGACCCCAGGGGGCGAGCACTGAAGCTTTCTTT. V usage is TRBV28 and J usage is TRBJ1-1; 8 nucleotides agree with TRBD1. Trimming at V came to 6 bases and at J to 4 bases, leaving 7 bases not matched to a gene. This CDR3 is 14 amino acids long. Germline V gene data show CDR1 as MDHEN and CDR2 as SYDVKM.